This T cell receptor beta chain originates from a study of T cell responses to AZD1222 COVID-19 vaccine. Overall study context: Pooled samples include second doses given at about 4 or 12 weeks. Points from the study as a whole: The repertoires were collected only after the peak T cell response. Of spike-specific TCRs, nearly half reportedly target regions left unmutated in variants.

Note on this clone: Its specificity is not known.

Repertoires were generated with immunoSEQ multiplex PCR, while TCRdb's copy carries only in-frame clones and drops some. The table includes about 140,000 clones, roughly 90% detected once. The sequenced sample was peripheral blood, obtained on day 0 of AZD1222 vaccination. The TCR was taken from an adult in good health.

The CDR3 DNA sequence: TGCAGTGCTTACAGGGATGGGGAGCTGTTTTTT. As protein: CSAYRDGELFF. This rearrangement joins TRBV20-1 to TRBJ2-2; possible D gene TRBD1, 6 bases. Per germline, CDR1 DFQATT and CDR2 SNEGSKA (reference sequence). There are 11 residues in the CDR3. Trimming stripped 5 bases from V and 8 bases from J, with 9 bases between.